Below are 9 T cell receptor beta chains sequenced from a single sample in a study of EBV T-cell therapy then PD-1 blockade in nasopharyngeal carcinoma (dated by TCRdb to 2020 to 2023). The treatment or condition label on this specimen signifies: AdE1-LMPpoly-expanded autologous EBV-specific T-cell therapy followed by anti-PD-1 nivolumab. No antigen has been assigned to these receptors. Libraries were prepared through the immunoSEQ multiplex PCR assay. The immuneACCESS repertoire file appears here via TCRdb, limited to in-frame rearrangements. These files lack a portion of the clones; in checked studies, under half of the deficit traces to unresolved V genes, and the cause of the others is not known. For this sample the table gives 15,000 to 20,000 clones, of which approximately 88% were detected only once. The ten biggest clones cover roughly 30% of the sample. The specimen comprised CD8+ T cells from blood, sampled around day 33 from a patient whose treatment included autologous EBV-specific T cells and nivolumab. The receptors were sampled from a man in his forties or fifties with nasopharyngeal carcinoma.

The V and J genes are TRBV4-3 and TRBJ1-3; the D is unclear. Between the trimmed V and J ends, which lost 2 bases and 0 bases, there was a span of 5 bases. Germline CDR1 is LGHNA and CDR2 is YSLEER. CDR3 length: 14 amino acids. DNA of the CDR3: TGCGCCAGCAGCCAATCGGACTCTGGAAACACCATATATTTT. As protein: CASSQSDSGNTIYF.

The gene calls are TRBV5-6 and TRBJ2-1; D is possibly TRBD2 (5 bases). This CDR3 has 16 residues. Germline CDR1 SGHDT, CDR2 YYEEEE. V lost 4 bases to trimming and J lost 8 bases, with 22 bases between them. The chain's CDR3 is CASSLVGGSEFHEQFF. The DNA for the CDR3 is TGTGCCAGCAGCCTAGTAGGCGGTAGCGAGTTCCATGAGCAGTTCTTC. The variable domain in full, with the rest retrieved from reference TRBV5-6 and TRBJ2-1, is DAGVTQSPTHLIKTRGQQVTLRCSPKSGHDTVSWYQQALGQGPQFIFQYYEEEERQRGNFPDRFSGHQFPNYSSELNVNALLLGDSALYLCASSLVGGSEFHEQFFGPGTRLTVL.

The DNA for the CDR3 is TGTGCCAGCAGCTTGGACAGGGTTCCTGAAGCTTTCTTT. Amino acid sequence: CASSLDRVPEAFF. The chain is built from TRBV7-9 and TRBJ1-1; the match to TRBD1 covers 8 bases. Looked up from germline, CDR1 is SEHNR and CDR2 is FQNEAQ (reference sequence). Trimming cost V 3 bases and J 6 bases; bases outside gene matches: 3. The length of the CDR3 is 13 residues.

The rearrangement uses TRBV29-1 and TRBJ1-4; TRBD1 is a possible D gene (5 bases). The CDR3 runs to 14 residues. Between the trimmed V and J ends, which lost 7 bases and 0 bases, there was a span of 12 bases. CDR1 and CDR2 from the germline V gene are SQVTM and ANQGSEA. This CDR3 is CSGGRGPTNEKLFF. The CDR3 coding sequence is TGCAGCGGGGGACGGGGCCCAACTAATGAAAAACTGTTTTTT.

The chain couples TRBV6-2 or TRBV6-3 to TRBJ2-7, with TRBD2 matching 9 bases. The V gene end was trimmed by 2 bases and the J gene end by 0 bases; junction bases not matched to a gene: 5. The CDR3 sequence is 16 residues long. Germline loops: CDR1 MNHEY, CDR2 SVGEGT. The CDR3 loop is CASSYAGGASSYEQYF. In DNA, the CDR3 is TGTGCCAGCAGTTACGCGGGGGGGGCCAGCTCCTACGAGCAGTACTTC.

The V call is TRBV14, the J call TRBJ1-3, with D uncertain. Germline loops: CDR1 SGHDN, CDR2 FVKESK. This CDR3 comprises 16 residues. V was trimmed by 0 bases and J by 2 bases, leaving 11 bases between them. This CDR3 reads CASSQDIGSPGNTIYF. The CDR3 DNA sequence: TGTGCCAGCAGCCAAGATATAGGCAGCCCTGGAAACACCATATATTTT.

The V and J genes are TRBV2 and TRBJ1-5; the match to TRBD1 covers 7 bases. CDR1 SNHLY and CDR2 FYNNEI come from the germline V gene. The CDR3 loop spans 14 amino acids. With V trimmed by 5 bases and J by 4 bases, 5 bases remained unmatched. The CDR3 loop reads CASSQTGKNQPQHF. The CDR3 coding sequence is TGTGCCAGCAGTCAGACAGGGAAAAATCAGCCCCAGCATTTT.

This chain uses TRBV6-4 with TRBJ2-3, with 7 positions matching TRBD1. V trimming: 6 bases; J trimming: 0 bases; junction bases outside the gene matches: 3. Germline assignment: CDR1 MRHNA and CDR2 SNTAGT. The CDR3 is made up of 14 amino acids. CDR3 sequence (DNA): TGTGCCAGCAGCCGGGACAGCAGCACAGATACGCAGTATTTT. Translating it yields CASSRDSSTDTQYF.

The rearrangement uses TRBV5-6 and TRBJ1-2; D uncertain. The germline V gene encodes CDR1 SGHDT and CDR2 YYEEEE. V was trimmed by 3 bases and J by 6 bases, leaving 12 bases between them. The CDR3 extends over 13 amino acids. The CDR3 sequence: CASSSTLTDGYTF. Written as DNA, the CDR3 is TGTGCCAGCAGCTCGACCTTGACTGATGGCTACACCTTC.